These 20 T cell receptor beta chains were sequenced from one sample in a study of beta chain features in type 1 diabetes. TCRB transcripts that were expressed got sequenced, as all of the isolated RNA had been reverse transcribed. Some clones are missing from TCRdb's copy, which holds only in-frame ones; the method was immunoSEQ multiplex PCR. The profile shows 150,000 to 190,000 clones, about 8.1% of them singletons. Sequencing was carried out using central memory CD4+ T cells from blood. The receptors derive from a man younger than 30 in good health.

This clone was observed a few times. J is TRBJ1-5 and V is TRBV6-5; D gene uncertain. The V end was cut by 0 bases, the J end by 2 bases, with 8 bases between. The CDR3 has 15 residues. CDR1 is MNHEY, CDR2 SVGAGI, per germline. CDR3 sequence: CASSYSRRGNQPQHF. CDR3 nucleotides: TGTGCCAGCAGTTACTCGAGGAGGGGCAATCAGCCCCAGCATTTT.

This clone has just a few counts. The chain joins TRBV30 to TRBJ1-6; possibly TRBD1 for D (6 bases). There are 14 residues in the CDR3. CDR1 GTSNPN and CDR2 SVGIG come from the germline V gene (reference sequence). The germline V and J ends were trimmed by 0 bases and 9 bases, with 12 bases remaining between them. CDR3: CAWSVGGEGSPLHF. CDR3 bases: TGTGCCTGGAGTGTAGGGGGAGAGGGTTCACCCCTCCACTTT.

The CDR3 protein is CASSLVRAGREKLFF. CDR3 nucleotides: TGTGCCAGCAGCTTAGTCCGCGCGGGGCGCGAAAAACTGTTTTTT. V and J are TRBV7-2 and TRBJ1-4, with D maybe TRBD1 (5 bases). This CDR3 spans 15 amino acids. Per germline, CDR1 SGHTA and CDR2 FQGNSA. V was trimmed by 1 base and J by 8 bases, leaving 14 bases between them.

The chain recombines TRBV28 with TRBJ1-2; 7 bases agree with TRBD1. V trimming: 2 bases; J trimming: 5 bases; junction bases outside the gene matches: 2. The CDR3 runs 13 residues. The V gene's germline CDR1 is MDHEN and CDR2 SYDVKM. CDR3 coding DNA: TGTGCCAGCAGTTTAGCAGGGGGATATGGCTACACCTTC. The encoded protein is CASSLAGGYGYTF.

This clone showed up just once. The chain uses TRBV2 and TRBJ1-5; 11 bases match TRBD1. This CDR3 is 14 amino acids long. Trimming took 6 bases from V and 5 from J; bases not matched to a gene: 3. Germline loops: CDR1 SNHLY, CDR2 FYNNEI. In nucleotides, the CDR3 is TGTGCCAGCAGCGGACAGGGGGCAGATCAGCCCCAGCATTTT. The encoded protein is CASSGQGADQPQHF.

The chain employs TRBV5-8 and TRBJ2-7, with D unclear. Germline CDR1 SGHTS, CDR2 YDEGEE. Trimming shortened V by 0 bases and J by 3 bases, and 10 bases separated the two germline ends. This CDR3 region has 14 residues. CDR3: CASSLAPGHYEQYF. The CDR3, as DNA: TGTGCCAGCAGCTTGGCCCCAGGCCACTACGAGCAGTACTTC.

CDR3 in DNA: TGTGCCAGCAGCTTACTTCGCGGAACAAGCACAGATACGCAGTATTTT. Protein product: CASSLLRGTSTDTQYF. The V gene is TRBV7-3, the J gene TRBJ2-3; D call uncertain. V lost 2 bases and J lost 0, with 12 bases in between. Germline V lookup: CDR1 SGHTA, CDR2 FQGTGA. This CDR3 contains 16 residues.

J is TRBJ2-2 and V is TRBV18, with 10 bases lining up with TRBD2. This CDR3 region has 17 residues. Germline V gene sequence: CDR1 KGHSH, CDR2 LQKENI. The V and J ends lost 1 base and 3 bases, in that order; junction bases with no gene match: 5. CDR3 nucleotide sequence: TGTGCCAGCTCACCACTAGCGGGGGGCACGGACACCGGGGAGCTGTTTTTT. Its translation: CASSPLAGGTDTGELFF.

On this clone itself: The same CDR3 arises from other DNA sequences in this sample as well. The V and J genes are TRBV7-2 and TRBJ1-2; 7 bases match TRBD1. V trimming: 1 base; J trimming: 4 bases; junction bases outside the gene matches: 0. CDR1 is SGHTA and CDR2 is FQGNSA in the germline V gene. The CDR3 spans 13 residues. CDR3 in amino acids: CASSLGQGYGYTF. Written as DNA, the CDR3 is TGTGCCAGCAGCTTAGGACAGGGCTATGGCTACACCTTC.

This clone appeared a few times. The V call is TRBV6-1, the J call TRBJ1-6, with D unresolved. This CDR3 has 13 amino acids. Germline CDR1 MNHNS, CDR2 SASEGT. The germline V and J ends were trimmed by 8 bases and 11 bases, with 16 bases remaining between them. CDR3 nucleotides: TGTGCCAGCGGGTACGGCGGGCCAGCACCCCTCCACTTT. This translates into CASGYGGPAPLHF.

This clone was detected only a few times. V usage is TRBV5-6 and J usage is TRBJ2-5; TRBD2 agrees at 14 bases. The germline V gene encodes CDR1 SGHDT and CDR2 YYEEEE. The CDR3 totals 16 residues. V lost 2 bases and J lost 3; bases outside the gene matches: 3. CDR3 sequence reads: CASSFPGLAGEETQYF. In DNA form, the CDR3 reads TGTGCCAGCAGCTTCCCGGGACTAGCGGGAGAAGAGACCCAGTACTTC.

The chain links TRBV10-3 to TRBJ2-2, with D perhaps matching TRBD2 (5 bases). The CDR3 contains 13 residues. V dropped 7 bases and J dropped 5 bases, with 11 bases sitting between them. The germline CDR1 and CDR2 sequences are ENHRY and SYGVKD. The CDR3 reads CAITASGTGELFF. For the CDR3, the DNA is TGTGCCATCACCGCGTCGGGAACCGGGGAGCTGTTTTTT.

This clone was detected a few times. This sequence joins TRBV4-1 and TRBJ2-2, with D maybe TRBD2 (5 bases). The CDR3 loop spans 18 amino acids. Per germline, CDR1 MGHRA and CDR2 YSYEKL. V was cut by 1 base and J by 0 bases, with 15 bases left in between. The CDR3 region has the DNA TGCGCCAGCAGCCAAGTTTCGGGGTTAGGGACGAACACCGGGGAGCTGTTTTTT. This gives the protein CASSQVSGLGTNTGELFF.

This clone was seen at least ten times. V usage is TRBV7-9 and J usage is TRBJ1-1, with D maybe TRBD1 (5 bases). The CDR3 has 13 residues. The germline V gene has CDR1 SEHNR and CDR2 FQNEAQ (reference sequence). V was trimmed by 5 bases and J by 3 bases, leaving 10 bases between them. CDR3: CASSPDSYTEAFF. Here the CDR3 DNA reads TGTGCCAGCAGCCCTGACAGCTACACTGAAGCTTTCTTT.

This clone came up a few times. V is TRBV28 and J is TRBJ1-5; a weak D match, TRBD1 (5 bases). V was shortened by 7 bases and J by 5 bases, with 15 bases between the two germline ends. The CDR3 extends over 14 amino acids. Germline V gene lookup returns CDR1 MDHEN and CDR2 SYDVKM. CDR3 in amino acids: CASTPPAGHQPQHF. CDR3 DNA: TGTGCCAGCACCCCCCCCGCAGGGCATCAGCCCCAGCATTTT.

The CDR3 region is CASSLDPGSDTQYF. CDR3 DNA sequence: TGTGCCAGCAGCTTAGATCCGGGGTCAGATACGCAGTATTTT. The J gene is TRBJ2-3, the V gene TRBV7-2; D may be TRBD2 (5 bases). The CDR3 runs 14 residues. CDR1 and CDR2 (germline): SGHTA, FQGNSA. The V end was cut by 1 base, the J end by 4 bases, with 9 bases between.

The CDR3 here is CASSPGVVKNIQYF. The CDR3, as DNA: TGTGCCAGCTCGCCCGGGGTGGTCAAAAACATTCAGTACTTC. The V call is TRBV28, the J call TRBJ2-4, with TRBD2 as a possible D gene (5 bases). V lost 8 bases and J lost 3, with 14 bases in between. Germline CDR1 reads MDHEN; CDR2 reads SYDVKM. The CDR3 spans 14 residues.

J is TRBJ2-7 and V is TRBV2; D is possibly TRBD2 (5 bases). V was pared by 7 bases and J by 7 bases, with 17 bases between. The germline V gene encodes CDR1 SNHLY and CDR2 FYNNEI. The CDR3 length is 13 residues. CDR3 DNA: TGTGCCAGCATGGCCGTCCCCCGAGGGGAGCAGTACTTC. It specifies CASMAVPRGEQYF.

The gene calls are TRBV5-4 and TRBJ2-5; no clear D gene. The CDR3 loop spans 14 amino acids. Germline V lookup: CDR1 SGHNT, CDR2 YYREEE (reference sequence). V lost 0 bases to trimming and J lost 5 bases, with 11 bases between them. The CDR3 sequence is CASSLEPTAETQYF. CDR3 coding DNA: TGTGCCAGCAGCTTGGAGCCCACCGCGGAGACCCAGTACTTC.

V usage is TRBV9 and J usage is TRBJ2-1; 10 bases align to TRBD2. The CDR3 sequence is 15 residues long. The trim removed 3 bases at V and 10 bases at J, leaving 10 bases unmatched. Per the germline V gene, CDR1 is SGDLS and CDR2 is YYNGEE. In DNA form, the CDR3 reads TGTGCCAGCAGCGCTACGACTAAGCGGGAGGGCGAGCAGTTCTTC. Amino acids: CASSATTKREGEQFF.